Shown below are 10 T cell receptor beta chains from a single sample sequenced in a study of control samples from healthy donors and cancer patients. TCRdb's copy holds only in-frame clones and misses some; the assay was immunoSEQ multiplex PCR. Of 150,000 to 200,000 clones in the sample, around 91% were seen once. The sequencing sample was made of blood. The receptors shown here come from a woman in her fifties or sixties in good health.

V usage is TRBV7-9 and J usage is TRBJ1-1; D might be TRBD1 (6 bases). Germline V lookup: CDR1 SEHNR, CDR2 FQNEAQ (reference sequence). The CDR3 sequence is 14 residues long. The ends were cut back, 4 bases at V and 1 base at J, with 10 bases in the middle. The CDR3 loop reads CASSSQGTNTEAFF. The DNA of the CDR3 is TGTGCCAGCAGCTCTCAGGGGACGAACACTGAAGCTTTCTTT.

This chain joins TRBV3-1 (or the pseudogene TRBV3-2) and TRBJ2-1; tentatively, D is TRBD1 (5 bases). CDR1 and CDR2 (germline): LGHDT, YNNKEL (reference sequence). This CDR3 contains 16 residues. The ends were cut back, 4 bases at V and 4 bases at J, with 17 bases in the middle. CDR3: CASSRSGIIRYNEQFF. CDR3 DNA sequence: TGTGCCAGCAGCCGGTCAGGGATAATAAGGTACAATGAGCAGTTCTTC.

This rearrangement joins TRBV9 to TRBJ2-1; 13 nucleotides match TRBD2. This CDR3 spans 18 amino acids. Germline V gene data show CDR1 as SGDLS and CDR2 as YYNGEE. With 0 bases clipped from V and 6 bases from J, the junction kept 9 bases outside the gene matches. The chain's CDR3 is CASSVASTGTSGINEQFF. The CDR3, as DNA: TGTGCCAGCAGCGTAGCTTCCACCGGGACTAGCGGGATCAATGAGCAGTTCTTC.

The CDR3 sequence: CASSLALAGGQETQYF. The CDR3 DNA reads as TGTGCCAGCAGTTTAGCGCTAGCGGGGGGTCAAGAGACCCAGTACTTC. The chain links TRBV28 to TRBJ2-5; 11 bases match TRBD2. This CDR3 has 16 residues. V dropped 2 bases and J dropped 2; count of bases not matched to a gene: 4. CDR1 is MDHEN, CDR2 SYDVKM, per germline.

This rearrangement joins TRBV19 to TRBJ2-7; D remains ambiguous. The V gene's germline CDR1 is LNHDA and CDR2 SQIVND (reference sequence). CDR3 length: 13 residues. Trimming removed 3 bases from V and 3 bases from J, with 9 bases in between. The CDR3: CASSIYVGYEQYF. DNA for the CDR3: TGTGCCAGTAGTATTTATGTTGGCTACGAGCAGTACTTC.

The J gene is TRBJ2-1, the V gene TRBV6-6; TRBD2 aligns across 8 bases. V lost 5 bases, J lost 8 bases, and 17 bases stayed unmatched. This CDR3 has 17 residues. CDR1 and CDR2 from the germline V gene are MNHNY and SVGAGI (reference sequence). CDR3 nucleotides: TGTGCCAGCAGTCAATCCCCCCGGACTAGCAAATTCCATGAGCAGTTCTTC. It codes for CASSQSPRTSKFHEQFF.

The chain's CDR3 is CASSLRRDNSYNEQFF. The CDR3 coding sequence is TGTGCCAGCAGCCTTAGACGGGACAACTCCTACAATGAGCAGTTCTTC. This chain joins TRBV7-2 and TRBJ2-1; TRBD1 is a possible D gene (6 bases). Germline V CDR1 and CDR2: SGHTA, FQGNSA. CDR3 length equals 16 residues. Trimming removed 5 bases from V and 0 bases from J, with 14 bases in between.

The chain joins TRBV5-4 to TRBJ2-7; D ambiguous. The CDR3 has 13 residues. Per the germline V gene, CDR1 is SGHNT and CDR2 is YYREEE (reference sequence). V lost 2 bases and J lost 4, with 10 bases in between. The CDR3 here is CASSFVDTYEQYF. Here the CDR3 DNA reads TGTGCCAGCAGCTTCGTAGACACTTACGAGCAGTACTTC.

V and J are TRBV2 and TRBJ2-2, with D possibly being TRBD2 (6 bases). This CDR3 is built from 15 residues. Germline lookup yields CDR1 SNHLY and CDR2 FYNNEI. V was trimmed by 7 bases and J by 0 bases, leaving 12 bases between them. The CDR3 DNA is TGTGCCAGCAAGGAGGGGTCCTCGAACACCGGGGAGCTGTTTTTT. This gives the protein CASKEGSSNTGELFF.

This chain joins TRBV5-1 and TRBJ2-3, with 11 bases aligning to TRBD2. Looked up from germline, CDR1 is SGHRS and CDR2 is YFSETQ. V gave up 3 bases and J gave up 6 bases; unmatched junction bases: 9. CDR3 length equals 16 residues. The CDR3 DNA is TGCGCCAGCAGCTGGGCGCTAGCGGGGGGCCACGATACGCAGTATTTT. Residues: CASSWALAGGHDTQYF.